This passage covers 17 T cell receptor beta chains from one sample sequenced in a study of shared clonotypes between healthy human individuals. Profiled with immunoSEQ multiplex PCR; TCRdb holds only in-frame clones, not every one. The sample holds nearly 1,000,000 clones, 76% seen once. Sequenced: memory CD4+ T cells sorted from blood. Subset specified: CD45RA-negative fraction. The receptors were gathered from a man younger than 35 in good health.

V gene TRBV7-6 combines with J gene TRBJ1-4; tentative D call: TRBD1 (5 bases). Germline values: CDR1 SGHVS, CDR2 FNYEAQ. The CDR3 is 17 residues long. Deletions cut 5 bases from V and 8 bases from J, with 24 bases between. The CDR3 loop is CASSESAGTSYGEKLFF. DNA for the CDR3: TGTGCCAGCAGCGAGAGCGCAGGGACTAGCTACGGGGAAAAACTGTTTTTT.

The chain is built from TRBV18 and TRBJ1-4; possible D gene TRBD1, 5 bases. Germline CDR1 and CDR2: KGHSH and LQKENI. V lost 3 bases and J 6 bases, leaving 14 bases between the germline ends. The CDR3 has 15 amino acids. CDR3 region: CASSPQERGHEKLFF. The CDR3 DNA is TGTGCCAGCTCACCCCAGGAGAGGGGACATGAAAAACTGTTTTTT.

This chain joins TRBV6-1 and TRBJ2-1; D is perhaps TRBD1 (5 bases). Per the germline V gene, CDR1 is MNHNS and CDR2 is SASEGT. V was clipped by 7 bases and J by 4 bases, with 14 bases between them. This CDR3 region has 14 residues. CDR3 nucleotides: TGTGCCAGCACCAGGGTATCAGGGTACAATGAGCAGTTCTTC. This encodes CASTRVSGYNEQFF.

The rearrangement links TRBV7-3 to TRBJ1-1; TRBD1 is a possible D gene (5 bases). Trimming took 3 bases from V and 1 from J, leaving 9 bases between them. CDR1 is SGHTA and CDR2 is FQGTGA in the germline V gene. The CDR3 has 14 amino acids. In DNA form, the CDR3 reads TGTGCCAGCAGCTTCAGCGGGGGGAACACTGAAGCTTTCTTT. It encodes CASSFSGGNTEAFF.

V usage is TRBV7-2 and J usage is TRBJ2-2; D may correspond to TRBD1 or TRBD2 (5 bases each). CDR1 and CDR2 (germline): SGHTA, FQGNSA. The CDR3 consists of 15 residues. V shed 5 bases and J shed 5 bases, with 15 bases lying between them. The CDR3 region has the DNA TGTGCCAGCAGCCCGGGGACCCGAGGGACCGGGGAGCTGTTTTTT. Amino acids: CASSPGTRGTGELFF.

The chain has TRBV28 and TRBJ1-6; D unclear. This CDR3 comprises 12 residues. Trimming removed 11 bases at V and 7 bases at J, with 12 bases between. Germline CDR1 MDHEN, CDR2 SYDVKM. CDR3 region: CASGRPNSPLHF. The CDR3 bases are TGTGCCTCGGGGAGACCCAATTCACCCCTCCACTTT. The whole variable domain, remainder taken from reference TRBV28 and TRBJ1-6, is DVKVTQSSRYLVKRTGEKVFLECVQDMDHENMFWYRQDPGLGLRLIYFSYDVKMKEKGDIPEGYSVSREKKERFSLILESASTNQTSMYLCASGRPNSPLHFGNGTRLTVT.

V is TRBV12-5 and J is TRBJ1-4; the D gene is possibly TRBD1 (5 bases). The germline V gene has CDR1 LGHNT and CDR2 FRNRAP. The CDR3 runs to 17 residues. The germline V and J ends were trimmed by 1 base and 4 bases, with 16 bases remaining between them. CDR3 amino acids: CASGLATPDRVNEKLFF. For the CDR3, the DNA is TGTGCTAGTGGTTTGGCAACCCCCGACAGAGTTAATGAAAAACTGTTTTTT.

In its sample, this clone was seen many times. The chain combines TRBV6-5 with TRBJ1-1, with D unresolved. Per germline, CDR1 MNHEY and CDR2 SVGAGI. V was shortened by 8 bases and J by 1 base, with 11 bases between the two germline ends. The CDR3 totals 13 residues. CDR3 amino acids: CASVRRGNTEAFF. CDR3 DNA: TGTGCCAGCGTCCGACGGGGGAACACTGAAGCTTTCTTT.

The chain carries TRBV30 and TRBJ1-2; 8 bases align to TRBD1. With V trimmed by 0 bases and J by 5 bases, 11 bases remained unmatched. In germline, CDR1 is GTSNPN, CDR2 SVGIG (reference sequence). CDR3 length: 16 residues. The chain's CDR3 is CAWSVAGGGSGYGYTF. As DNA, the CDR3 is TGTGCCTGGAGTGTAGCAGGGGGCGGATCTGGGTATGGCTACACCTTC.

The chain is built from TRBV7-3 and TRBJ2-3, with D perhaps being TRBD1 or TRBD2 (5 bases each). The V and J ends lost 5 bases and 5 bases respectively, with 8 bases between them. Germline V gives CDR1 SGHTA, CDR2 FQGTGA. There are 12 residues in the CDR3. CDR3 protein: CASSGAGDTQYF. In DNA form, the CDR3 reads TGTGCCAGCAGCGGGGCGGGAGATACGCAGTATTTT.

This chain connects TRBV14 to TRBJ2-1; 9 nucleotides agree with TRBD2. There are 18 residues in the CDR3. The junction had 11 bases not matched to a gene; V was cut back by 5 bases and J by 0 bases. Germline V CDR1 and CDR2: SGHDN, FVKESK. In nucleotides, the CDR3 is TGTGCCAGCAGCTGGCGGAGTAGCGGGAGTTACTCCTACAATGAGCAGTTCTTC. The encoded protein is CASSWRSSGSYSYNEQFF.

Comments on this clone: The sample holds other DNA sequences that translate to the same CDR3. This chain connects TRBV11-3 to TRBJ2-7, with 8 bases lining up with TRBD2. The length of the CDR3 is 13 residues. Germline V gene sequence: CDR1 SGHNT, CDR2 YENEEA. V shed 5 bases, J shed 3 bases, and the junction held 3 bases outside the gene matches. The CDR3, as DNA: TGTGCCAGCAGCCCAGGGACTAGCTACGAGCAGTACTTC. Translation gives CASSPGTSYEQYF. The full variable domain, rest sourced from reference TRBV11-3 and TRBJ2-7, is EAGVVQSPRYKIIEKKQPVAFWCNPISGHNTLYWYLQNLGQGPELLIRYENEEAVDDSQLPKDRFSAERLKGVDSTLKIQPAELGDSAVYLCASSPGTSYEQYFGPGTRLTVT.

The J gene is TRBJ1-5, the V gene TRBV23-1, with 7 bases matching TRBD1. TRBV23-1 qualifies as an ORF whose function is uncertain. The V segment lost 3 bases and the J segment 0 bases; nucleotides outside the gene matches: 2. There are 15 residues in the CDR3. The CDR3 protein is CASSQTGYSNQPQHF. For the CDR3, the DNA is TGCGCCAGCAGTCAGACAGGGTATAGCAATCAGCCCCAGCATTTT.

The chain links TRBV27 to TRBJ2-5; D unresolved. Germline lookup yields CDR1 MNHEY and CDR2 SMNVEV (reference sequence). This CDR3 comprises 13 residues. With 1 base removed from V and 4 bases from J, the gap between germline ends came to 7 bases. CDR3 residues: CASSLFSRETQYF. Written as DNA, the CDR3 is TGTGCCAGCAGTTTATTCTCTCGAGAGACCCAGTACTTC.

This clone was seen more than once but under ten times. V and J are TRBV6-5 and TRBJ2-7; tentative D call: TRBD2 (6 bases). The CDR3 spans 14 residues. In germline, CDR1 is MNHEY, CDR2 SVGAGI. V lost 6 bases, J lost 0 bases, and 12 bases lay in between. The CDR3 loop reads CASRARGSSYEQYF. In DNA form, the CDR3 reads TGTGCCAGCAGGGCCCGGGGGAGCTCCTACGAGCAGTACTTC.

The rearrangement joins TRBV14 to TRBJ2-7, with 9 bases aligning to TRBD1. Germline CDR1 reads SGHDN; CDR2 reads FVKESK. CDR3 length: 17 residues. After removal of 0 bases from V and 3 bases from J, the junction contained 9 bases not matched to a gene. The CDR3 bases are TGTGCCAGCAGCCAAGAAGGGACAGGGAGAACCCTCTACGAGCAGTACTTC. Protein: CASSQEGTGRTLYEQYF.

The chain carries TRBV7-2 and TRBJ1-2, with D unresolved. The CDR3 spans 13 residues. Trimming removed 1 base from V and 9 bases from J, with 12 bases in between. Germline V gene data show CDR1 as SGHTA and CDR2 as FQGNSA. CDR3 protein: CASSLDGLGSYTF. The CDR3 DNA is TGTGCCAGCAGCTTAGACGGACTCGGGAGCTACACCTTC.